These 7 T cell receptor beta chains share one sample of origin, sequenced in a study of blood T cell repertoires in COVID-19. Generated by immunoSEQ multiplex PCR, the TCRdb table keeps only in-frame clones and is missing some. The sample carries hundreds of thousands of clones, around 87% recorded once. The sequencing sample was made of PBMCs or T cells enriched from blood (not recorded which). These receptors all stem from a woman in her fifties or sixties who had recovered from COVID-19.

This clone has just one count. This chain links TRBV5-1 with TRBJ2-1; D possibly corresponds to TRBD2 (5 bases). Germline values: CDR1 SGHRS, CDR2 YFSETQ. The V and J ends lost 0 bases and 10 bases respectively, with 14 bases between them. The CDR3 has 14 residues. The CDR3 loop is CASSLVGVPIEQFF. CDR3 nucleotides: TGCGCCAGCAGCTTGGTCGGGGTACCAATCGAGCAGTTCTTC.

This chain uses TRBV4-1 with TRBJ1-2, with 9 bases that match TRBD1. Per germline, CDR1 MGHRA and CDR2 YSYEKL. The length of the CDR3 is 14 residues. V lost 2 bases to trimming and J lost 7 bases; unmatched junction nucleotides: 5. This CDR3 is CASSQPGQGFGYTF. The DNA for the CDR3 is TGCGCCAGCAGCCAACCGGGACAGGGTTTTGGCTACACCTTC.

The chain carries TRBV25-1 and TRBJ1-1, with D hard to call. CDR3 length: 15 residues. CDR1 MGHDK and CDR2 SYGVNS come from the germline V gene. V was pared by 4 bases and J by 7 bases, with 19 bases between. Written as DNA, the CDR3 is TGTGCCAGCAGTGTTTTTGGGAGGGCAGCCAGTGAAGCTTTCTTT. It specifies CASSVFGRAASEAFF.

Concerning this clone: The sample contains more than one DNA sequence encoding this CDR3. The V and J genes are TRBV5-4 and TRBJ1-2; 8 nucleotides match TRBD1. Losses at the gene ends were 4 bases for V and 2 bases for J; bases not matched to a gene: 4. Germline CDR1 and CDR2: SGHNT and YYREEE (reference sequence). The CDR3 contains 14 residues. The CDR3 sequence: CASSPDRGNYGYTF. CDR3 sequence (DNA): TGTGCCAGCAGCCCCGACAGGGGCAACTATGGCTACACCTTC.

The chain joins TRBV9 to TRBJ2-1; perhaps TRBD2 as D (6 bases). With 5 bases removed from V and 7 bases from J, the gap between germline ends came to 16 bases. Germline V lookup: CDR1 SGDLS, CDR2 YYNGEE. The CDR3 extends over 14 amino acids. CDR3 sequence: CASSKTGTPNEQFF. In DNA form, the CDR3 reads TGTGCCAGCAGTAAAACCGGGACTCCTAATGAGCAGTTCTTC.

The V gene is TRBV28, the J gene TRBJ1-5; 8 nucleotides align to TRBD1. Germline V lookup: CDR1 MDHEN, CDR2 SYDVKM. This CDR3 region has 15 residues. V was clipped by 3 bases and J by 4 bases; unmatched bases: 5. CDR3 in amino acids: CASSFRTGPNQPQHF. CDR3 bases: TGTGCCAGCAGTTTTAGGACAGGGCCGAATCAGCCCCAGCATTTT.

J is TRBJ2-1 and V is TRBV24-1, with 9 bases aligning to TRBD1. Germline V gives CDR1 KGHDR, CDR2 SFDVKD. V lost 2 bases, J lost 7 bases, and 8 bases stayed unmatched. The CDR3 contains 16 residues. The CDR3, as DNA: TGTGCCACCAGTGATTCGACAACAGGGGGCCGGAATGAGCAGTTCTTC. This encodes CATSDSTTGGRNEQFF.